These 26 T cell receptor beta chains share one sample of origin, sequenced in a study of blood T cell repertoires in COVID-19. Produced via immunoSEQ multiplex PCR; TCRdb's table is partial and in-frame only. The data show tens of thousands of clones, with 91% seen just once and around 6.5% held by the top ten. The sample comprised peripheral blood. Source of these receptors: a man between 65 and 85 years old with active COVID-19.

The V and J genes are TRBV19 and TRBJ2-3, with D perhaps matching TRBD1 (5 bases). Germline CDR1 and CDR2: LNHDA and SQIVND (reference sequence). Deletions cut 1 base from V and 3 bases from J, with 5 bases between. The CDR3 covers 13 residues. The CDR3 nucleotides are TGTGCCAGTAGTATAGGACAGACAGATACGCAGTATTTT. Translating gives CASSIGQTDTQYF.

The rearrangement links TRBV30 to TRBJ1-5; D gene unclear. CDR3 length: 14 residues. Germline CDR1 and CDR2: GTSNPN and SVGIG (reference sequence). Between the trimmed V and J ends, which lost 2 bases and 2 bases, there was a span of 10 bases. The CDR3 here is CAWSYMGGNQPQHF. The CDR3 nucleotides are TGTGCCTGGAGTTATATGGGAGGCAATCAGCCCCAGCATTTT.

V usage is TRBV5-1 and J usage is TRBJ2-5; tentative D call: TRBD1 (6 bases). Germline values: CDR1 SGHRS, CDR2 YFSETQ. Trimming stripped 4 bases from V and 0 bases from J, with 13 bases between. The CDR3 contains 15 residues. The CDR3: CASSNRDIYQETQYF. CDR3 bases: TGCGCCAGCAGCAACCGGGACATCTACCAAGAGACCCAGTACTTC.

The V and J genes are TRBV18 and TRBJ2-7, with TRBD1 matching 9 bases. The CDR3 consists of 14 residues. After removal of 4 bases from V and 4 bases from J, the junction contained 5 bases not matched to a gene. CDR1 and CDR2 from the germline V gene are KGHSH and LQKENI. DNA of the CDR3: TGTGCCAGCTCACTCGACAGGGGGTCGTACGAGCAGTACTTC. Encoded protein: CASSLDRGSYEQYF.

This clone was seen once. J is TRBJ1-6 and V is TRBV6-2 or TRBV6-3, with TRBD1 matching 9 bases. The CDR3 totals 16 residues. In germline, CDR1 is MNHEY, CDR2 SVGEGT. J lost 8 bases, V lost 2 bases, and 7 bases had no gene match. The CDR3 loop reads CASSYDRGYMDSPLHF. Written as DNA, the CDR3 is TGTGCCAGCAGTTACGACAGGGGGTATATGGATTCACCCCTCCACTTT.

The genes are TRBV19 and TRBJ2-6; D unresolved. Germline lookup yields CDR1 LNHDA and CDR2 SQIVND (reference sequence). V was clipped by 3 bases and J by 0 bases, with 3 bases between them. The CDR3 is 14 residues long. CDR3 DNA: TGTGCCAGTAGTATTAACTCTGGGGCCAACGTCCTGACTTTC. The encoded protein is CASSINSGANVLTF.

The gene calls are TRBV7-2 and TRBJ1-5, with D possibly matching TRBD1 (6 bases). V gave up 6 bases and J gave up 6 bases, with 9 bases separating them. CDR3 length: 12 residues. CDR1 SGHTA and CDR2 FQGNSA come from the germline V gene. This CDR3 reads CASRTQGQPQHF. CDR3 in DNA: TGTGCCAGCAGAACACAGGGTCAGCCCCAGCATTTT. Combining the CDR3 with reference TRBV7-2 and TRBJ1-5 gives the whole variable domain GAGVSQSPSNKVTEKGKDVELRCDPISGHTALYWYRQSLGQGLEFLIYFQGNSAPDKSGLPSDRFSAERTGGSVSTLTIQRTQQEDSAVYLCASRTQGQPQHFGDGTRLSIL.

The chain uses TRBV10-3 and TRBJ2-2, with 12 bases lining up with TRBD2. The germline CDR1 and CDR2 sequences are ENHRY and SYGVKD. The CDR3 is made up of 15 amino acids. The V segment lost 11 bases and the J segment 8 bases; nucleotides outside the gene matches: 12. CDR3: CAVDTTSGGKGELFF. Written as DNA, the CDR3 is TGTGCCGTCGATACGACTAGCGGGGGAAAAGGGGAGCTGTTTTTT.

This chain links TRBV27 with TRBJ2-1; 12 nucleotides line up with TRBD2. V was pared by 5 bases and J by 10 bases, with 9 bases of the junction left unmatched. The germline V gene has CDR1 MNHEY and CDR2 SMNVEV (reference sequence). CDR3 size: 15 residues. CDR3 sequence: CASSPTSGGFPEQFF. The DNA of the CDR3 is TGTGCCAGCAGTCCAACTAGCGGGGGGTTCCCCGAGCAGTTCTTC.

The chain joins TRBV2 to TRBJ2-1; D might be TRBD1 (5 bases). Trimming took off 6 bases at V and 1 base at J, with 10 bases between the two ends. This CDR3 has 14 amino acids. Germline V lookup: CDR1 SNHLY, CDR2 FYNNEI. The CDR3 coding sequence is TGTGCCAGCAGGATCAGGGTTTCCTACAATGAGCAGTTCTTC. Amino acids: CASRIRVSYNEQFF.

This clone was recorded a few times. This CDR3 reads CASSEGPLSSPLHF. CDR3 coding DNA: TGTGCCAGTAGTGAGGGTCCGCTGAGTTCACCCCTCCACTTT. V usage is TRBV19 and J usage is TRBJ1-6; no clear D. The CDR3 has 14 amino acids. Trimming shortened V by 5 bases and J by 9 bases, and 14 bases separated the two germline ends. Germline values: CDR1 LNHDA, CDR2 SQIVND (reference sequence).

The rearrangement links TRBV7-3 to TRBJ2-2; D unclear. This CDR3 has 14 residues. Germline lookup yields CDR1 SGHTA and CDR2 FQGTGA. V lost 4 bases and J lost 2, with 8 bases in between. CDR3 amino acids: CASSSGHNTGELFF. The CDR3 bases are TGTGCCAGCAGCTCAGGTCATAACACCGGGGAGCTGTTTTTT.

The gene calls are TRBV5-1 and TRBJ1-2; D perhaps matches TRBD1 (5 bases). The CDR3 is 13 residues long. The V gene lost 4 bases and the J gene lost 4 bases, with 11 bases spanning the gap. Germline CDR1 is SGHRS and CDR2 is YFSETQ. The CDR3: CASSLRGGYGYTF. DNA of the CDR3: TGCGCCAGCAGCCTCCGGGGGGGCTATGGCTACACCTTC.

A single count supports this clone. The CDR3 here is CASSLGPRAYEQYF. The CDR3, as DNA: TGTGCCAGCAGTTTAGGCCCCAGGGCCTACGAGCAGTACTTC. This chain connects TRBV27 to TRBJ2-7; TRBD1 might be the D (5 bases). V lost 2 bases to trimming and J lost 2 bases, with 10 bases between them. This CDR3 is built from 14 residues. The germline CDR1 and CDR2 sequences are MNHEY and SMNVEV (reference sequence).

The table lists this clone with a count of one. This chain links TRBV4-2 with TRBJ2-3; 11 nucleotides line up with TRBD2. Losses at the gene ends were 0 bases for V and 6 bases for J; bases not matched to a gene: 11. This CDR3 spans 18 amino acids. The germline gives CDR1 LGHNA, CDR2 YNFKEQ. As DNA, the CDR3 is TGTGCCAGCAGCCAAGATTCCCTAGCGGGGGGACGAATGGATACGCAGTATTTT. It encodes CASSQDSLAGGRMDTQYF.

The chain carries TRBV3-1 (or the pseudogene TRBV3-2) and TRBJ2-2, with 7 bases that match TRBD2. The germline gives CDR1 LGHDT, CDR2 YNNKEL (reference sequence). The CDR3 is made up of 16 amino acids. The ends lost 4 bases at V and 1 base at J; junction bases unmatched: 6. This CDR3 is CASSRVRGGNTGELFF. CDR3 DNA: TGTGCCAGCAGCCGGGTACGCGGGGGGAACACCGGGGAGCTGTTTTTT.

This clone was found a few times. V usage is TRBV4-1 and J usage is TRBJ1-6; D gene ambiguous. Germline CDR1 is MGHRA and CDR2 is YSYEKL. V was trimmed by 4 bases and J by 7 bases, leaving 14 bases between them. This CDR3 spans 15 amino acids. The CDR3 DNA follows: TGCGCCAGCAGCCCAGAACAGATTGGAAATTCACCCCTCCACTTT. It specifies CASSPEQIGNSPLHF.

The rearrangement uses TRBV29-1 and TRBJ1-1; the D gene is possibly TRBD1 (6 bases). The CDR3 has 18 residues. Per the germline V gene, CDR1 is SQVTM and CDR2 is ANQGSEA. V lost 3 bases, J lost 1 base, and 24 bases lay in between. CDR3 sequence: CSVDPLFQPDRSNTEAFF. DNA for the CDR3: TGCAGCGTTGATCCACTTTTCCAACCCGACAGGTCGAACACTGAAGCTTTCTTT.

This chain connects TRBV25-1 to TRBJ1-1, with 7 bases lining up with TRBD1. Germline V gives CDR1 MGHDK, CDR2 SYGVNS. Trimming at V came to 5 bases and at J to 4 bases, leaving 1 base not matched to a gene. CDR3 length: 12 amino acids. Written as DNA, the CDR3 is TGTGCCAGCAGTTCAGGGGGCACTGAAGCTTTCTTT. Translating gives CASSSGGTEAFF.

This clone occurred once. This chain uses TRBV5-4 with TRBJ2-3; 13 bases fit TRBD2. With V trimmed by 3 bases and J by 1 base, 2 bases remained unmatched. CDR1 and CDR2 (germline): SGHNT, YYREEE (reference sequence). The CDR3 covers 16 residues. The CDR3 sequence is CASSSGLAGGTDTQYF. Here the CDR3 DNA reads TGTGCCAGCAGCTCCGGACTAGCGGGGGGCACAGATACGCAGTATTTT.

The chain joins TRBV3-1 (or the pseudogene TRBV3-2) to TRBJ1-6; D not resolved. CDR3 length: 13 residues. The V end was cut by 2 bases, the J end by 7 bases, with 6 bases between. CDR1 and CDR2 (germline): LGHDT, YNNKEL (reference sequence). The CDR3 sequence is CASSQLENSPLHF. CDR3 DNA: TGTGCCAGCAGCCAATTAGAGAATTCACCCCTCCACTTT.

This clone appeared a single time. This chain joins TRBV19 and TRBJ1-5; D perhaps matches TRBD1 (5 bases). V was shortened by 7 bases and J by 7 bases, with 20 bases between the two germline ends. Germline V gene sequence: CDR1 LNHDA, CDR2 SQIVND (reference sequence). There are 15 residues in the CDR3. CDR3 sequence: CASNDWGGYGQPQHF. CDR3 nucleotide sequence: TGTGCCAGTAACGACTGGGGGGGGTACGGGCAGCCCCAGCATTTT.

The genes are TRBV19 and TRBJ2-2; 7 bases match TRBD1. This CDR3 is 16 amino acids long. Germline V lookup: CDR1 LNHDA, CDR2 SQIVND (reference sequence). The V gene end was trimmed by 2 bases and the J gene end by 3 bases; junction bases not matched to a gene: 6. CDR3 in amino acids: CASSILEGAYTGELFF. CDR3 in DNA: TGTGCCAGTAGTATACTCGAGGGGGCGTACACCGGGGAGCTGTTTTTT. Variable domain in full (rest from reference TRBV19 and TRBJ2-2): DGGITQSPKYLFRKEGQNVTLSCEQNLNHDAMYWYRQDPGQGLRLIYYSQIVNDFQKGDIAEGYSVSREKKESFPLTVTSAQKNPTAFYLCASSILEGAYTGELFFGEGSRLTVL.

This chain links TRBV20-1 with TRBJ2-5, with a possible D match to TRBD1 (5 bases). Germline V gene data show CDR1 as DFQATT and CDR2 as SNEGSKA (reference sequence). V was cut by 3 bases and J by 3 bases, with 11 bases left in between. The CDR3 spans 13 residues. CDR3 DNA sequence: TGCAGTGCTAGTGGCGGCAGGGAAGAGACCCAGTACTTC. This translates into CSASGGREETQYF.

The CDR3 loop is CASSRLAGSQETQYF. Written as DNA, the CDR3 is TGTGCCAGCAGCAGACTAGCGGGGAGCCAAGAGACCCAGTACTTC. V usage is TRBV7-9 and J usage is TRBJ2-5; 11 bases match TRBD2. J was trimmed by 1 base and V by 5 bases; bases with no gene match: 3. From germline, CDR1 is SEHNR and CDR2 FQNEAQ (reference sequence). The CDR3 is 15 residues long.

CDR3 region: CASSSSELQETQYF. The DNA for the CDR3 is TGTGCCAGCAGCTCTTCGGAGCTGCAAGAGACCCAGTACTTC. This sequence joins TRBV7-8 and TRBJ2-5, with D uncertain. The CDR3 consists of 14 residues. The germline V gene has CDR1 SGHVS and CDR2 FQNEAQ. Trimming removed 4 bases at V and 2 bases at J, with 11 bases between.